This T cell receptor beta chain is drawn from a study of T cells after posttransplantation cyclophosphamide. Notes on the study in general: Tissue-infiltrating T cells from skin or gut overlapped little with blood T cells. Later blood repertoires were often dominated by clones from the donor CD8+ memory compartment.

The germline V gene has CDR1 SGDLS and CDR2 YYNGEE. The CDR3 has 15 amino acids. V lost 4 bases and J lost 6, with 18 bases in between. About this clone: Its antigen is not known.

Sequencing was performed with immunoSEQ multiplex PCR; in TCRdb, only in-frame clones are kept and a portion is missing. The sample has over 20,000 clones; about 97% are singletons. The naive gate required viable CD3+CD4+ or CD3+CD8+ cells with CCR7+CD45RA+CD45RO-CD95-CD27+CD28+ phenotype. This related bone marrow graft donor gave peripheral blood on the day of marrow donation. Sequenced material: naive CD4+ T cells sorted from PBMCs. This rearrangement joins TRBV9 to TRBJ2-3; D gene ambiguous. The clonotype originates from a man aged 45-65 years in good health, CMV-negative, and a related stem cell transplant donor. The CDR3 loop reads CASSSRSYTEDTQYF. CDR3 DNA sequence: TGTGCCAGCAGCTCCCGTTCTTATACGGAGGATACGCAGTATTTT.